This entry is about one TCR beta chain. Its matching antigen is unknown. Germline V gives CDR1 DFQATT, CDR2 SNEGSKA (reference sequence). The CDR3 extends over 14 amino acids. The sample originates from a study of blood T cells in healthy people across ages. General study points: Long-lived donors carried more naive CD4+ cells and greater diversity than aged donors.

The use of a sample-barcoded 5' primer and a J-beta primer mix characterized a second PCR of roughly 7 to 11 cycles. TCRdb analysed the 5' RACE reads with MiXCR anew, one entry per CDR3 protein. The sample lists around 780,000 distinct CDR3 sequences; about 61% were seen once. Peripheral blood samples of 9 to 10 milliliters were drawn from each donor. Each sample had at least 6.5 million PBMCs isolated. This sequence originates from a man aged 40-49 years in good health. The J gene is TRBJ2-5, the V gene TRBV20-1; 10 bases map to TRBD1. The DNA matches TRBJ2-7 better at its end, which makes the J call doubtful. Sequencing used blood. CDR3 DNA sequence: TGCAGTGTTTCCGGGGGGACAGGGGCTTACGAGCAGTACTTC. The encoded protein is CSVSGGTGAYEQYF.